Listed here is a single TCR beta chain. Trimming stripped 5 bases from V and 3 bases from J, with 11 bases between. The CDR3 is 13 residues long. In germline, CDR1 is MDHEN, CDR2 SYDVKM. Some clones are missing from TCRdb's copy, which holds only in-frame ones; the method was immunoSEQ multiplex PCR. Counted here are roughly 2,100 clones, around 30% occurring once; the ten biggest clones make up about a sixth. These data are taken from a study of T cells in localized non-small cell lung cancer. The sequence was collected from a woman between 40 and 69 years old with stage II squamous cell lung carcinoma. This chain uses TRBV28 with TRBJ2-7; D call uncertain. The specimen comprised normal lung tissue next to the tumor, sampled before any cancer treatment. CDR3 region: CASSNDGLYEQYF. The CDR3 DNA follows: TGTGCCAGCAGTAACGATGGGCTCTACGAGCAGTACTTC.